The following is a TCR beta chain sequence with its context. The V end was cut by 4 bases, the J end by 2 bases, with 14 bases between. Looked up from germline, CDR1 is SGHTA and CDR2 is FQGTGA. This CDR3 comprises 15 residues. This specimen belongs to a study of siplizumab effects on memory and regulatory T cells. The table came from immunoSEQ multiplex PCR; TCRdb's copy has only in-frame clones and leaves some out. The profile shows around 97,000 clones, over 90% of them singletons. This receptor was identified in a human donor in good health. The chain carries TRBV7-3 and TRBJ2-5; no reliable D call. The sample taken for sequencing was non-Treg CD4+ T cells sorted from blood. CDR3 in amino acids: CASSSSGRSQETQYF. CDR3 sequence (DNA): TGTGCCAGCAGCTCCTCAGGTCGTAGTCAAGAGACCCAGTACTTC.